This TCR beta chain was observed in a study of blood T cell repertoires in COVID-19. About the research overall: Some COVID-19 samples were acute and others convalescent; all came from the United States, Italy and Spain.

Individuals aged about 18 to 95 years were recruited from 24 US areas. Allocation to cohorts depended on clinical history reported by the participants. The CDR3 has 17 residues. V was trimmed by 5 bases and J by 0 bases, leaving 17 bases between them. Germline V lookup: CDR1 SGHAT, CDR2 FQNNGV. Only in-frame clones appear in the TCRdb table, and some are missing; sequencing was by immunoSEQ multiplex PCR. The sample has under 300,000 clones, approximately 91% seen once. This clone was seen just once. Sequenced material: PBMCs or T cells enriched from blood (not recorded which). The rearrangement links TRBV11-2 to TRBJ1-3; a weak D match, TRBD1 (6 bases). The receptor's source is a woman between 35 and 50 years old with acute COVID-19. CDR3 amino acids: CASSHAGQLLSGNTIYF. CDR3 sequence (DNA): TGTGCCAGCAGCCACGCAGGACAGCTCCTCTCTGGAAACACCATATATTTT.